This T cell receptor (beta chain) derives from a study of blood T cell repertoires in COVID-19. Looking at the study overall: The United States, Italy and Spain provided the acute and convalescent COVID-19 samples. PBMCs, B-cell-depleted T cells, or T cells were the source of the cDNA or gDNA that made up the material.

Repertoires were generated with immunoSEQ multiplex PCR, while TCRdb's copy carries only in-frame clones and drops some. Of around 130,000 clones listed, roughly four fifths are singletons. The germline V gene encodes CDR1 LNHDA and CDR2 SQIVND (reference sequence). V was clipped by 9 bases and J by 0 bases; unmatched bases: 3. This CDR3 is built from 14 residues. The V and J genes are TRBV19 and TRBJ1-4; 8 positions match TRBD1. This sequence was found in an older woman with acute or convalescent COVID-19. What was sequenced was peripheral blood. This CDR3 reads CASQQGATNEKLFF. As DNA, the CDR3 is TGTGCCAGCCAACAGGGGGCAACTAATGAAAAACTGTTTTTT.